Detailed here is one T cell receptor (beta chain). Its antigen remains unknown. These data belong to a study of T-cell memory formation after mild COVID-19. From the 5' RACE reads, TCRdb called clonotypes with MiXCR, one entry per CDR3 protein. Of fewer than 200,000 distinct CDR3 sequences in the sample, around 20% were seen once. Trimming pared 6 bases from V and 0 bases from J, leaving 9 bases between. The CDR3 consists of 13 residues. Per germline, CDR1 SGHRS and CDR2 YFSETQ. Study results and limitations: Some SARS-CoV-2-responding clones were already detected in memory before infection. Clones contracting over day 15 to 85 were CD4/CD8 balanced, with later expanders leaning CD4+.

This chain links TRBV5-1 with TRBJ1-1; no clear D gene. The TCR sequence derives from a young man who had mild COVID-19 (a few samples of this study predate the infection). Cell type and time point are not known. The material sequenced was PBMCs or a T cell subset sorted from them (not recorded which). The CDR3 protein is CASMRQVNTEAFF. CDR3 nucleotides: TGCGCCAGCATGCGGCAGGTGAACACTGAAGCTTTCTTT. Full variable domain (missing parts from reference TRBV5-1 and TRBJ1-1): KAGVTQTPRYLIKTRGQQVTLSCSPISGHRSVSWYQQTPGQGLQFLFEYFSETQRNKGNFPGRFSGRQFSNSRSEMNVSTLELGDSALYLCASMRQVNTEAFFGQGTRLTVV.